The 25 T cell receptor beta chains given below trace back to one sample, sequenced in a study of cytomegalovirus exposure and HLA in healthy donors. Researchers ran the PCR with 60 Vbeta and 13 Jbeta primers. TCRdb's copy holds only in-frame clones and misses some; the assay was immunoSEQ multiplex PCR. The sample yields some 160,000 clones, approximately 76% seen once. Sequenced: PBMCs. The receptors derive from a woman aged 18-29 years in good health and CMV-seropositive.

The chain joins TRBV27 to TRBJ1-1; the match to TRBD1 covers 8 bases. Germline assignment: CDR1 MNHEY and CDR2 SMNVEV (reference sequence). The CDR3 is made up of 15 amino acids. J was trimmed by 1 base and V by 5 bases; bases with no gene match: 6. The CDR3 sequence: CASSPWTGSNTEAFF. As DNA, the CDR3 is TGTGCCAGCAGTCCTTGGACAGGGTCGAACACTGAAGCTTTCTTT.

The V call is TRBV7-9, the J call TRBJ1-2; tentative D call: TRBD1 (5 bases). This CDR3 comprises 14 residues. V was shortened by 0 bases and J by 8 bases, with 13 bases between the two germline ends. Germline CDR1 and CDR2: SEHNR and FQNEAQ (reference sequence). Written as DNA, the CDR3 is TGTGCCAGCAGCTTAGCGATGGGGCATGAAGGCTACACCTTC. Amino acids: CASSLAMGHEGYTF.

The chain employs TRBV2 and TRBJ1-5; 7 nucleotides line up with TRBD1. Germline CDR1 is SNHLY and CDR2 is FYNNEI. This CDR3 spans 13 amino acids. Losses at the gene ends were 8 bases for V and 4 bases for J; bases not matched to a gene: 5. CDR3 in DNA: TGTGCCAGCGTCGGGACAGAGAATCAGCCCCAGCATTTT. Translation gives CASVGTENQPQHF.

Only one count was recorded for this clone. This rearrangement joins TRBV5-1 to TRBJ2-7, with TRBD1 identical over 8 bases. V dropped 1 base and J dropped 3; count of bases not matched to a gene: 3. There are 14 residues in the CDR3. Germline values: CDR1 SGHRS, CDR2 YFSETQ. The CDR3 bases are TGCGCCAGCAGCTTGCCAGGGGGCGTCTACGAGCAGTACTTC. This sequence encodes CASSLPGGVYEQYF.

The rearrangement links TRBV6-5 to TRBJ1-1; D ambiguous. The CDR3 extends over 14 amino acids. Trimming pared 7 bases from V and 6 bases from J, leaving 18 bases between. CDR1 and CDR2 from the germline V gene are MNHEY and SVGAGI. In DNA, the CDR3 is TGTGCCAGCAACACCCGAGGAGGGTGGGCTGAAGCTTTCTTT. This codes for CASNTRGGWAEAFF.

The genes are TRBV27 and TRBJ1-1, with D perhaps matching TRBD1 (5 bases). Germline V lookup: CDR1 MNHEY, CDR2 SMNVEV (reference sequence). This CDR3 region has 14 residues. Trimming cost V 4 bases and J 4 bases, with 13 bases left between them. The chain's CDR3 is CASSSEGLSTEAFF. For the CDR3, the DNA is TGTGCCAGCAGTTCGGAGGGGTTATCCACTGAAGCTTTCTTT.

The chain combines TRBV2 with TRBJ2-2, with D possibly TRBD1 on 6 matching bases. This CDR3 has 15 amino acids. Germline values: CDR1 SNHLY, CDR2 FYNNEI. Trimming removed 7 bases at V and 1 base at J, with 13 bases between. The CDR3: CASTDYRENTGELFF. CDR3 DNA: TGTGCCAGCACCGATTACAGGGAGAACACCGGGGAGCTGTTTTTT.

The gene calls are TRBV19 and TRBJ2-3; 8 positions agree with TRBD2. The ends lost 4 bases at V and 3 bases at J; junction bases unmatched: 9. The CDR3 sequence is 16 residues long. Germline lookup yields CDR1 LNHDA and CDR2 SQIVND (reference sequence). The CDR3 DNA reads TGTGCCAGTAGTAGGGGGGCAGCGGGAGATACAGATACGCAGTATTTT. It encodes CASSRGAAGDTDTQYF.

This chain joins TRBV7-8 and TRBJ1-5; D is undetermined. CDR1 SGHVS and CDR2 FQNEAQ come from the germline V gene. V lost 2 bases and J lost 6, with 8 bases in between. This CDR3 has 13 residues. Here the CDR3 DNA reads TGTGCCAGCAGCTTATCTATGTTTCAGCCCCAGCATTTT. Protein product: CASSLSMFQPQHF.

The gene calls are TRBV4-3 and TRBJ2-5, with 10 bases lining up with TRBD1. The DNA end is more similar to TRBJ2-7, so the J call may be wrong. The CDR3 is made up of 15 amino acids. Germline assignment: CDR1 LGHNA and CDR2 YSLEER. CDR3: CASSQDPGQGYEQYF. The DNA of the CDR3 is TGCGCCAGCAGCCAAGATCCGGGACAGGGGTACGAGCAGTACTTC.

This clone showed up just once. The chain combines TRBV10-3 with TRBJ2-5, with a weak D call TRBD2 (6 bases). The CDR3 spans 14 residues. V lost 8 bases and J lost 4, with 17 bases in between. Looked up from germline, CDR1 is ENHRY and CDR2 is SYGVKD. This CDR3 is CAISKAETRETQYF. In DNA, the CDR3 is TGTGCCATCTCGAAAGCGGAGACTAGAGAGACCCAGTACTTC.

This clone was recorded a few times. The gene calls are TRBV2 and TRBJ2-1; tentative D call: TRBD1 (6 bases). The CDR3 spans 15 residues. Trimming took off 2 bases at V and 2 bases at J, with 10 bases between the two ends. Germline CDR1 is SNHLY and CDR2 is FYNNEI. The CDR3 DNA follows: TGTGCCAGCAGTGAAACCAGGGGTGCCTACAATGAGCAGTTCTTC. This codes for CASSETRGAYNEQFF.

The V call is TRBV4-3, the J call TRBJ2-1, with TRBD2 as a possible D gene (6 bases). Germline CDR1 reads LGHNA; CDR2 reads YSLEER. V was shortened by 1 base and J by 5 bases, with 9 bases between the two germline ends. The CDR3 loop spans 14 amino acids. CDR3 nucleotides: TGCGCCAGCAGCCAAGCCGGGACTGACAATGAGCAGTTCTTC. Its translation: CASSQAGTDNEQFF.

The chain carries TRBV2 and TRBJ2-5, with a tentative D call TRBD2 (6 bases). V shed 9 bases and J shed 1 base, with 18 bases lying between them. The germline V gene has CDR1 SNHLY and CDR2 FYNNEI. The CDR3 spans 15 residues. The CDR3 sequence: CASSKPTGSQETQYF. CDR3 DNA sequence: TGTGCCAGTAGTAAACCCACCGGGAGCCAAGAGACCCAGTACTTC.

The chain couples TRBV19 to TRBJ2-3; TRBD2 aligns across 8 bases. V trimming: 9 bases; J trimming: 0 bases; junction bases outside the gene matches: 8. CDR3 size: 15 residues. Germline values: CDR1 LNHDA, CDR2 SQIVND (reference sequence). The chain's CDR3 is CASCLRGGSTDTQYF. Here the CDR3 DNA reads TGTGCCAGCTGCTTACGGGGGGGAAGCACAGATACGCAGTATTTT.

This chain joins TRBV4-2 and TRBJ1-3; D uncertain. Germline V gene lookup returns CDR1 LGHNA and CDR2 YNFKEQ. This CDR3 has 15 residues. V lost 4 bases and J 0 bases, leaving 10 bases between the germline ends. CDR3 nucleotides: TGTGCCAGCAGCCGAGCTCATCGCTCTGGAAACACCATATATTTT. Amino acid sequence: CASSRAHRSGNTIYF.

This chain joins TRBV6-1 and TRBJ1-2; no definite D call. Trimming took 6 bases from V and 7 from J, leaving 9 bases between them. The CDR3 consists of 11 residues. CDR1 is MNHNS and CDR2 is SASEGT in the germline V gene. For the CDR3, the DNA is TGTGCCAGCAGCCCTTCTAGTGGCTACACCTTC. Translated, it gives CASSPSSGYTF.

There are a few counts of this clone. The chain recombines TRBV5-1 with TRBJ2-2, with no clear D. In germline, CDR1 is SGHRS, CDR2 YFSETQ. The CDR3 runs 14 residues. Trimming cost V 3 bases and J 3 bases, with 9 bases left between them. The CDR3 DNA follows: TGCGCCAGCAGCTACCCAGAGGACACCGGGGAGCTGTTTTTT. Translated, it gives CASSYPEDTGELFF.

The J gene is TRBJ1-1, the V gene TRBV5-4; no definite D call. The V and J ends lost 2 bases and 0 bases respectively, with 8 bases between them. The germline V gene encodes CDR1 SGHNT and CDR2 YYREEE (reference sequence). This CDR3 region has 14 residues. The CDR3 is CASSFGVLNTEAFF. The CDR3 DNA is TGTGCCAGCAGCTTCGGTGTCTTGAACACTGAAGCTTTCTTT. The full variable domain, in which reference TRBV5-4 and TRBJ1-1 provide the parts outside the CDR3, is ETGVTQSPTHLIKTRGQQVTLRCSSQSGHNTVSWYQQALGQGPQFIFQYYREEENGRGNFPPRFSGLQFPNYSSELNVNALELDDSALYLCASSFGVLNTEAFFGQGTRLTVV.

CDR3 nucleotide sequence: TGTGCCAGCCGAGAGGCCGGGGTTGGGGGCTACACCTTC. Its protein product is CASREAGVGGYTF. The chain recombines TRBV7-8 with TRBJ1-2; D unresolved. The ends were cut back, 8 bases at V and 8 bases at J, with 18 bases in the middle. The germline V gene has CDR1 SGHVS and CDR2 FQNEAQ. The CDR3 loop spans 13 amino acids.

The chain uses TRBV5-1 and TRBJ2-7, with D hard to call. Trimming pared 1 base from V and 5 bases from J, leaving 4 bases between. The length of the CDR3 is 11 residues. From germline, CDR1 is SGHRS and CDR2 YFSETQ. CDR3 residues: CASSLSDEQYF. CDR3 sequence (DNA): TGCGCCAGCAGCTTGTCTGACGAGCAGTACTTC.

The chain employs TRBV7-2 and TRBJ2-1; the D gene is possibly TRBD1 (6 bases). Germline V CDR1 and CDR2: SGHTA, FQGNSA. The V and J ends lost 3 bases and 9 bases respectively, with 9 bases between them. This CDR3 is built from 12 residues. Written as DNA, the CDR3 is TGTGCCAGCAGCTTTGAAGGGGGTGAGCAGTTCTTC. Its translation: CASSFEGGEQFF.

This chain links TRBV28 with TRBJ1-6; a possible D gene is TRBD1 (5 bases). The germline V gene has CDR1 MDHEN and CDR2 SYDVKM. V gave up 3 bases and J gave up 8 bases, with 11 bases separating them. CDR3 length: 14 residues. The CDR3 loop reads CASSLTVSYSPLHF. CDR3 nucleotides: TGTGCCAGCAGTTTGACAGTTTCCTATTCACCCCTCCACTTT.

This clone occurred once. The chain has TRBV29-1 and TRBJ2-7, with 9 positions matching TRBD1. The CDR3 spans 13 residues. Looked up from germline, CDR1 is SQVTM and CDR2 is ANQGSEA. Trimming at V came to 5 bases and at J to 5 bases, leaving 7 bases not matched to a gene. The CDR3 sequence is CSVPTGQGDEQYF. DNA for the CDR3: TGCAGCGTTCCCACGGGACAGGGAGACGAGCAGTACTTC.

The J gene is TRBJ2-5, the V gene TRBV5-1, with 8 positions matching TRBD2. Trimming cost V 1 base and J 0 bases; bases outside gene matches: 5. CDR3 size: 16 residues. Germline-derived CDR1 and CDR2 are SGHRS and YFSETQ. This chain's CDR3 is CASSLTQRGYQETQYF. The DNA of the CDR3 is TGCGCCAGCAGCTTGACCCAGCGGGGGTACCAAGAGACCCAGTACTTC.